This TCR beta chain is drawn from a study of cytomegalovirus exposure and HLA in healthy donors (dated by TCRdb to the late 2010s). Context from the whole study: According to an earlier analysis of 550 to 750 of the donors, 150 million to 200 million T cells yielded some 120 million unique TCR beta sequences and 276 Gb of sequence data. Every repertoire in the discovery cohort had been generated on one and the same sequencing platform. Approximately 300 gigabases of sequencing data and approximately 92 million unique TCR sequences made up an early release that covered approximately 620 HLA-typed donors. An earlier analysis of fewer than 700 of the donors applied high-throughput TCR beta sequencing to assess whether each TCR beta V gene segment acted as functional or pseudogenic. HLA typing covered class I and class II loci at four-digit resolution. The genetic ancestry cluster associated with self-reported Caucasian donors included around four fifths of the roughly 360 genotyped donors. Using immunosequencing, the study profiled T cell repertoires from 666 subjects and related those repertoires to cytomegalovirus serostatus. On average, roughly 240,000 unique TCR beta nucleotide sequences were sequenced per donor among a few hundred genotyped donors of the cohort, with approximately 18% of those sequences being non-productive. The study aimed to test whether signatures of past pathogen exposure could be identified by cataloging public T cell receptors. A later genetic analysis used genome-wide SNP genotypes for about three fifths of the 666 donors, treating that subset as a discovery cohort. Besides the first cohort of 666 subjects, a separate validation cohort made up of 120 or so different subjects was used. Alongside the repertoire data, information on donor age, sex, ethnicity and CMV serostatus was compiled. Rather than using new phenotypic data, the later analysis identified candidate immune exposures from TCR beta sequences and from how often those sequences occurred across donors. A handful of DR-DQ haplotypes were handled as single units for association and clustering because linkage in the cohort was strong. The number of typed donors differed by locus: 629-630 for A, B, C, DRB1 and DQB1; 522 for DQA1; approximately 600 for DPA1; and around 470 for DPB1. To study patterns of TCR occurrence, a later analysis re-analyzed previously published TCR beta repertoires from just over 650 donors and added high-resolution HLA genotyping. High-throughput TCR immunosequencing, statistical association of individual TCRs with disease status, and machine learning were combined to predict cytomegalovirus infection status.

On this clone itself: Its antigen has not been determined. The input lacks base qualities; no much larger clone sits a single base away.

The cohort was made up of 666 healthy bone marrow donors. Cohort members were all nominally healthy when sampled, although unrecorded immune exposures were likely present. The donor tested CMV seronegative and was one of the 352 seronegative cohort members. Every donor gave a peripheral blood sample, and the peripheral blood mononuclear cells from that sample were used for TCR beta sequencing. Genomic DNA extraction from the blood cell samples was performed with the Qiagen DNeasy Blood Extraction Kit. CDR1 and CDR2, looked up from the germline V gene (reference sequence), are LNHDA and SQIVND. Counted from cysteine to phenylalanine, this CDR3 has 14 amino acids. Of all the DNA, just the CDR3 is kept, 42 bases in frame from base 1. The V end loses 4 bases and the J end loses 2 bases, and a stretch of 10 bases separates them. Overall results and qualifications from the work: Three of the identified cytomegalovirus-associated TCR beta chains were confirmed in vitro to be specific for cytomegalovirus antigens. A later analysis found that HLA-associated TCR beta chains were more clonally expanded and had lower generation probabilities than equally common non-associated chains. According to the authors, the approach could potentially be generalized to other disease states and immunological phenotypes. Compared with the approximately 710-donor mean, donors in an Asian-associated ancestry cluster had fewer N-insertions in productive TCRs, according to a later genetic analysis. In an earlier analysis of 587 of the donors, most TCR beta V segments appeared in productive rearrangements about 90% or about 30% of the time, broadly matching IMGT annotations. A further reported finding was that TCR beta sequences accurately predicted the HLA-A and HLA-B alleles for most subjects in the first cohort. Because some donors lacked HLA typing at each locus, the association tests relied only on the typed subset. The study gave a list of about 170 TCR beta chains associated with cytomegalovirus. Assigning TCR associations to individual alleles was difficult when HLA alleles, especially DR and DQ, strongly co-occurred. Linkage disequilibrium might explain the correlated functional status among segregating V segments, but an unknown experimental factor could not be ruled out. A group of highly shared sequence variants was considered likely to be a technical artifact of the sequencing pipeline. Roughly uniform sequencing depth across donors was assumed in presence/absence analyses, although this assumption may not hold. Because the 87-base-pair reads could not distinguish some IMGT-functional V segments, including TRBV6-2 and TRBV6-3, those segments were excluded. CMV serostatus was the only immune exposure information available for the cohort. Most TCR sequences were observed very rarely across donors, whereas some public TCRs were present in many individuals. The classifier was reported to diagnose cytomegalovirus status with high specificity and sensitivity in both the original and validation cohorts. At a false discovery rate of 0.05, a later analysis linked about 17,000 TCR beta sequences to specific HLA alleles. Only TCR beta chains were sequenced in this cohort, and the absence of alpha or paired-chain data limited detectable features. A later analysis found that TCR association rates varied across HLA loci, with DRB1 alleles showing the most associated TCRs and HLA-C alleles the fewest. In a later analysis, most CMV-associated TCR beta chains were found to appear HLA-restricted, with HLA associations seemingly driven largely by CMV exposure. In a later analysis, several top co-occurrence clusters were reported to appear linked to parvovirus B19, influenza, CMV and Epstein-Barr virus. Because counts were too low, roughly 17 rarely observed V segments, including chromosome 9 orphons, were left out of the earlier analysis of 500 to 650 of the donors. In a later genetic analysis, a missense DCLRE1C variant was associated with V-gene and J-gene trimming of TCR beta chains, and the association was replicated in an independent cohort.

Preparation of the library involved the immunoSEQ multiplex PCR assay. The multiplex PCR relied on a mix of 60 forward primers for TCR Vbeta segments and 13 reverse primers for TCR Jbeta segments. Amplification of the CDR3 region of rearranged TCR beta genes was performed with a multiplex PCR assay on genomic DNA. On the Illumina HiSeq System, the amplified TCR beta libraries were sequenced as 87-base-pair reads. As for how the authors treated the data: A later analysis counted approximately 84 million unique TCR beta chains across the approximately 700 repertoires, and some 12 million of these chains were shared by at least two donors. A nearest-neighbor algorithm error-corrected the raw reads and collapsed the reads into unique sequences, merging closely related sequences to remove PCR and sequencing errors. Alignment of CDR3 sequences to IMGT reference sequences was used to assign V, D and J gene segments. For a sequence to be retained, a match of at least six nucleotides to both a V gene segment and a J gene segment was required. A rearrangement was called productive if the CDR3 had no stop codons and remained in frame with V and J, and every other rearrangement was called non-productive. CDR3 was defined according to IMGT convention as the region running from the second conserved V-encoded cysteine to the conserved J-encoded phenylalanine. In an earlier analysis of just under 600 of the donors, sequences lacking an unambiguous match to a single V gene segment were excluded. An earlier analysis of some 610 of the donors called V segments functional above 56.7% productive rearrangements and segregating when the between-donor standard deviation exceeded 5%. To diagnose cytomegalovirus status from the catalog of TCR beta chain sequences, a statistical classification framework was built. A later analysis assigned V and J genes by comparing TCR nucleotide sequences with IMGT/GENE-DB human TR gene sequences. Using the TCRdist pipeline, a later analysis assigned CDR3 sequences along with most-parsimonious VDJ recombination scenarios. A later analysis defined each TCR beta chain by its CDR3 amino acid sequence plus V-gene family, and excluded reads lacking a unique V-gene family. To address suspected cross-contamination and a sequencing artifact, a later analysis removed around 600 highly shared, low-generation-probability nucleotide sequences. A later analysis calculated a clonal expansion index for each public chain from normalized within-repertoire ranks of inferred template counts. Generation probabilities in a later analysis came from a VDJ recombination model fitted to out-of-frame rearrangements, and those results were checked against IGoR. A later analysis scored TCR-TCR, TCR-HLA and TCR-CMV co-occurrence with hypergeometric tests, applying a repertoire-size bias correction to TCR pairs. A later analysis estimated false discovery rates by permuting HLA or CMV assignments 20 times. In a later analysis, co-occurring TCRs were grouped using DBSCAN, with TCRdist sequence similarity added in when clustering inside HLA-allele-positive subsets. Repertoires with fewer than 30,000 or more than 120,000 public chains were left out of co-occurrence clustering, as were a handful of repertoires with anomalous nucleotide sharing. Imported from immuneACCESS, the table was reduced by TCRdb to in-frame sequences with V and J called. These copies leave out some clones; in studies compared against another copy, an unresolved V gene accounts for under half, and the cause of the remainder is not known. That table is the source of V, J and clone size, and D and trimming were worked out from the DNA. The sample data list around 200,000 clones, and over 70% of these were observed just once. Together, the top ten hold 3.5% to 4% of the sample.

The TCR originated in a man aged 50 or older in good health and CMV-seronegative. Sample: PBMCs. The V gene is TRBV19 and the J gene is TRBJ2-3; 6 matching bases give a weak D call of TRBD1. The CDR3 region has the sequence CASSRDTYTDTQYF. The DNA is as follows: TGTGCCAGTAGTAGGGACACCTACACAGATACGCAGTATTTT. The full variable domain, completed from the reference TRBV19 and TRBJ2-3 proteins outside the CDR3, reads DGGITQSPKYLFRKEGQNVTLSCEQNLNHDAMYWYRQDPGQGLRLIYYSQIVNDFQKGDIAEGYSVSREKKESFPLTVTSAQKNPTAFYLCASSRDTYTDTQYFGPGTRLTVL.